This passage covers 30 T cell receptor beta chains from one sample sequenced in a study of CXCR3-negative and CXCR3-positive naive CD8 T cells. In preparing the TRB cDNA libraries, 5' RACE with UMI labels was used. Reprocessing the 5' RACE reads, TCRdb reports a single entry for every CDR3 protein and omits DNA. The sample totals around 52,000 distinct CDR3 sequences. The material sequenced was memory CD8+ T cells from blood. These receptors were obtained from a human donor in good health. Some clones in this sample may be carry-over from other donors' samples.

The chain joins TRBV9 to TRBJ2-1; TCRdb's D gene call, TRBD1, goes unchecked for lack of DNA. The length of the CDR3 is 15 residues. Germline CDR1 and CDR2: SGDLS and YYNGEE. CDR3 sequence reads: CASSIQDRFSDEQFF.

This sequence joins TRBV7-2 and TRBJ1-4; TCRdb's D gene call, TRBD1, goes unchecked for lack of DNA. CDR1 and CDR2 from the germline V gene are SGHTA and FQGNSA. The CDR3 sequence is 15 residues long. Here the CDR3 reads CASSVVGGSNEKLFF.

V and J are TRBV6-5 and TRBJ1-3; with no DNA, the TCRdb D assignment of TRBD1 cannot be verified. Looked up from germline, CDR1 is MNHEY and CDR2 is SVGAGI. CDR3 length equals 13 residues. CDR3 amino acids: CARGQASGNTIYF.

The chain is built from TRBV10-3 and TRBJ1-1. CDR3 size: 14 residues. The germline V gene encodes CDR1 ENHRY and CDR2 SYGVKD. CDR3 in amino acids: CAISEIRSDTEVFF.

This sequence joins TRBV19 and TRBJ1-2. Germline V gene data show CDR1 as LNHDA and CDR2 as SQIVND (reference sequence). This CDR3 is built from 13 residues. CDR3: CASSIEMFYGYTF.

The chain links TRBV13 to TRBJ2-7; lacking DNA, the TRBD1 call made by TCRdb goes unchecked. CDR1 and CDR2 (germline): PRHDT, FYEKMQ (reference sequence). The CDR3 is 14 residues long. The CDR3 protein is CASSPPGRRYEQYF.

V gene TRBV29-1 combines with J gene TRBJ2-3; the TCRdb call, TRBD2, lacks DNA for checking. The CDR3 loop spans 13 amino acids. Germline V CDR1 and CDR2: SQVTM, ANQGSEA. CDR3 loop: CSGTSGSADTQYF.

The chain is built from TRBV6-6 and TRBJ1-5; there is no DNA to check the TCRdb D call of TRBD1. The CDR3 is made up of 19 amino acids. The germline gives CDR1 MNHNY, CDR2 SVGAGI (reference sequence). CDR3 sequence: CASSYWFVDRDGEGQPQHF.

The J gene is TRBJ2-1, the V gene TRBV11-2; TCRdb's D call of TRBD1 is untestable without DNA. CDR3 size: 11 residues. Germline CDR1 is SGHAT and CDR2 is FQNNGV. CDR3 residues: CASRIGGEQFF.

The rearrangement links TRBV20-1 to TRBJ2-4; TCRdb selects TRBD2, and the lack of DNA leaves this call unchecked. From germline, CDR1 is DFQATT and CDR2 SNEGSKA (reference sequence). This CDR3 is 15 amino acids long. This CDR3 is CSATTSGVAKNIQYF.

The V call is TRBV29-1, the J call TRBJ2-2; there is no DNA to check the TCRdb D call of TRBD1. Germline V CDR1 and CDR2: SQVTM, ANQGSEA. CDR3 length: 14 residues. CDR3 region: CSVRAPSDTGELFF.

This chain uses TRBV4-3 with TRBJ2-2. The CDR3 is made up of 14 amino acids. Germline CDR1 and CDR2: LGHNA and YSLEER. CDR3 sequence: CASSLQGDTGELFF.

This sequence joins TRBV20-1 and TRBJ2-1; the TRBD1 assignment by TCRdb is unverifiable without DNA. This CDR3 region has 15 residues. CDR1 and CDR2 from the germline V gene are DFQATT and SNEGSKA (reference sequence). The CDR3 reads CSAKSVGGGYNEQFF.

This chain connects TRBV4-3 to TRBJ1-3; TCRdb reports TRBD1, a call that lacks DNA to check it against. This CDR3 is 16 amino acids long. Germline V gene lookup returns CDR1 LGHNA and CDR2 YSLEER. The CDR3 loop is CASSQDGGAAGNTIYF.

The chain joins TRBV3-1 to TRBJ2-1; TCRdb's D call of TRBD1 is untestable without DNA. Germline CDR1 LGHDT, CDR2 YNNKEL (reference sequence). There are 15 residues in the CDR3. This CDR3 is CASSQGGGRENEQFF.

The rearrangement joins TRBV7-9 to TRBJ2-6. The CDR3 is 14 residues long. CDR1 is SEHNR, CDR2 FQNEAQ, per germline (reference sequence). The CDR3: CASSFGSGANVLTF.

The V and J genes are TRBV5-1 and TRBJ2-7; TCRdb proposes TRBD1, but this gene call is untestable without DNA. The germline V gene encodes CDR1 SGHRS and CDR2 YFSETQ. This CDR3 region has 15 residues. CDR3: CASRLEGTDSYEQYF. The full variable domain, completed using reference TRBV5-1 and TRBJ2-7, is KAGVTQTPRYLIKTRGQQVTLSCSPISGHRSVSWYQQTPGQGLQFLFEYFSETQRNKGNFPGRFSGRQFSNSRSEMNVSTLELGDSALYLCASRLEGTDSYEQYFGPGTRLTVT.

The rearrangement links TRBV7-2 to TRBJ2-5. Germline-derived CDR1 and CDR2 are SGHTA and FQGNSA. The CDR3 loop spans 13 amino acids. Here the CDR3 reads CASSFGVQETQYF. Filled out from reference TRBV7-2 and TRBJ2-5, the complete variable domain reads GAGVSQSPSNKVTEKGKDVELRCDPISGHTALYWYRQSLGQGLEFLIYFQGNSAPDKSGLPSDRFSAERTGGSVSTLTIQRTQQEDSAVYLCASSFGVQETQYFGPGTRLLVL.

The chain has TRBV27 and TRBJ2-7. Per germline, CDR1 MNHEY and CDR2 SMNVEV (reference sequence). CDR3 size: 14 residues. CDR3 amino acids: CASSLGYPSYEQYF.

V gene TRBV29-1 combines with J gene TRBJ2-7. This CDR3 has 13 residues. CDR1 and CDR2 from the germline V gene are SQVTM and ANQGSEA. The CDR3 here is CSVQIDGSYEQYF.

The chain combines TRBV5-1 with TRBJ2-7; the TCRdb D gene call, TRBD1, has no DNA to confirm it. Germline CDR1 reads SGHRS; CDR2 reads YFSETQ. This CDR3 is built from 17 residues. CDR3 protein: CASSPEPGQEALHEQYF.

This chain uses TRBV2 with TRBJ1-2; as DNA is missing, the TRBD1 call by TCRdb cannot be tested. The CDR3 totals 15 residues. Germline CDR1 and CDR2: SNHLY and FYNNEI. CDR3 protein: CASIQGQGGVYGYTF. Full variable domain (outside the CDR3, taken from reference TRBV2 and TRBJ1-2): EPEVTQTPSHQVTQMGQEVILRCVPISNHLYFYWYRQILGQKVEFLVSFYNNEISEKSEIFDDQFSVERPDGSNFTLKIRSTKLEDSAMYFCASIQGQGGVYGYTFGSGTRLTVV.

This chain connects TRBV12-3 or TRBV12-4 to TRBJ1-5. The CDR3 length is 18 residues. The CDR3 loop is CASSLPPNTRDSNQPQHF.

The V and J genes are TRBV12-3 or TRBV12-4 and TRBJ1-1; TCRdb indicates TRBD1, and absent DNA this call remains unverified. The CDR3 sequence is 13 residues long. The CDR3: CASRGGQIIEAFF.

The chain combines TRBV6-5 with TRBJ1-5. CDR3 length: 14 amino acids. Germline assignment: CDR1 MNHEY and CDR2 SVGAGI. CDR3 sequence reads: CASSYGEGYQPQHF.

This chain joins TRBV6-5 and TRBJ2-5; checking the TCRdb D call of TRBD2 is not possible without DNA. CDR3 length: 15 residues. CDR1 is MNHEY and CDR2 is SVGAGI in the germline V gene. This chain's CDR3 is CASSYTRLALETQYF.

The chain employs TRBV5-6 and TRBJ2-7. Looked up from germline, CDR1 is SGHDT and CDR2 is YYEEEE. There are 14 residues in the CDR3. The CDR3 is CASSMTGSPYEQYF.

The CDR3 region is CASSFLRDEQFF. This sequence joins TRBV27 and TRBJ2-1; as DNA is missing, the TRBD1 call by TCRdb cannot be tested. Germline CDR1 reads MNHEY; CDR2 reads SMNVEV (reference sequence). The CDR3 has 12 residues.

The chain has TRBV5-6 and TRBJ1-1. This CDR3 is 14 amino acids long. Germline CDR1 is SGHDT and CDR2 is YYEEEE. The CDR3 sequence: CASSYGGSNTEAFF.

The genes are TRBV29-1 and TRBJ2-1; TCRdb proposes TRBD2, but this gene call is untestable without DNA. Germline V lookup: CDR1 SQVTM, CDR2 ANQGSEA. This CDR3 has 13 amino acids. The chain's CDR3 is CSVGLAGENEQFF.